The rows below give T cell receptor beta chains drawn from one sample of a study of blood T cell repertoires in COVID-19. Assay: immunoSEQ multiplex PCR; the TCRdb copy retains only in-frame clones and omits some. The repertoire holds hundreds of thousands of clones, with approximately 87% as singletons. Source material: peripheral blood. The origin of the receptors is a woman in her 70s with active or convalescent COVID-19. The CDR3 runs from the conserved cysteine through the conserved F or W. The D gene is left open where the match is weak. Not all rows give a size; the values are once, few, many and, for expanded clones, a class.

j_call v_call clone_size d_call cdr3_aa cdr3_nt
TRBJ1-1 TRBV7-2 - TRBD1 CASSPGQGNTEAFF TGTGCCAGCAGCCCGGGACAGGGTAACACTGAAGCTTTCTTT
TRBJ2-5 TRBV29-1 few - CSVGANQETQYF TGCAGCGTGGGGGCGAACCAAGAGACCCAGTACTTC
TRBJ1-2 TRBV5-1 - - CASSLEGPGYGYTF TGCGCCAGCAGCTTGGAAGGTCCAGGGTATGGCTACACCTTC
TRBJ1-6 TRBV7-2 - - CASSMGGESPLHF TGTGCCAGCAGCATGGGAGGGGAATCACCCCTCCACTTT
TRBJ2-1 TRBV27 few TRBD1 CASSEDRGSLGSYNEQFF TGTGCCAGCAGTGAAGACAGGGGTAGTCTCGGCTCCTACAATGAGCAGTTCTTC
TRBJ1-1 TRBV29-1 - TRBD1 CSVLTGGTEAFF TGCAGCGTTTTGACAGGGGGCACTGAAGCTTTCTTT
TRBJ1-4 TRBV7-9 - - CASSLASGNEKLFF TGTGCCAGCAGCTTAGCAAGCGGGAATGAAAAACTGTTTTTT
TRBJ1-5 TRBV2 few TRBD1 CATRDRGNQPQHF TGTGCCACCAGGGACAGGGGCAATCAGCCCCAGCATTTT
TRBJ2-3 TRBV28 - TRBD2 CASSSSSGGADTQYF TGTGCCAGCAGCTCCTCTAGCGGGGGGGCAGATACGCAGTATTTT
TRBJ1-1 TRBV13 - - CASTHRGEDTEAFF TGTGCCAGCACCCACCGGGGGGAGGACACTGAAGCTTTCTTT
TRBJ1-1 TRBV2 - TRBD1 CASSDEGAGDMNTEAFF TGTGCCAGCAGTGACGAGGGGGCAGGGGACATGAACACTGAAGCTTTCTTT
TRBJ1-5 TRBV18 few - CASSPSRGQPQHF TGTGCCAGCTCACCCTCTAGGGGGCAGCCCCAGCATTTT
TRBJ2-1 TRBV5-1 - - CASSPNPRAGGNEQFF TGCGCCAGCAGCCCCAACCCGCGGGCGGGTGGGAATGAGCAGTTCTTC
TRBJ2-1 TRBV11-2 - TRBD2 CASSLAGGPYNEQFF TGTGCCAGCAGCCTAGCGGGAGGGCCCTACAATGAGCAGTTCTTC
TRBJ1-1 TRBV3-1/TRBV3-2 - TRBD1 CASSPGQGRPTEAFF TGTGCCAGCAGCCCGGGACAGGGTCGGCCCACTGAAGCTTTCTTT
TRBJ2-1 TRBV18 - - CASSQLSPSYNEQFF TGTGCCAGCTCACAACTTAGCCCTTCCTACAATGAGCAGTTCTTC
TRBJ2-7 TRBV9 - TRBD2 CASSPFSGGAYEQYF TGTGCCAGCAGCCCGTTTAGCGGGGGGGCATACGAGCAGTACTTC
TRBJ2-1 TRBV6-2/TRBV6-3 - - CASSYLAGYNEQFF TGTGCCAGCAGTTATCTGGCAGGCTACAATGAGCAGTTCTTC
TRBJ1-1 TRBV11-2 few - CASTQWLANTEAFF TGTGCCAGCACCCAATGGTTAGCGAACACTGAAGCTTTCTTT
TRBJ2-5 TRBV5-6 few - CASSLAGSRRRQETQYF TGTGCCAGCAGCTTGGCCGGTTCTAGGCGGCGCCAAGAGACCCAGTACTTC
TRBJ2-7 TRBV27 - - CASRDLRSAGFNEQYF TGTGCCAGCCGAGATCTAAGGTCGGCAGGGTTTAACGAGCAGTACTTC
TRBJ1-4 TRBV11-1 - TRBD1 CASSLGTEINEKLFF TGTGCCAGCAGCTTGGGGACAGAAATAAATGAAAAACTGTTTTTT
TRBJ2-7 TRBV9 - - CASSARGRGFNEQYF TGTGCCAGCAGCGCGCGGGGGCGCGGGTTCAACGAGCAGTACTTC
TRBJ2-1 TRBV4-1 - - CASSQPPGLNNEQFF TGCGCCAGCAGCCAACCGCCGGGTCTTAACAATGAGCAGTTCTTC
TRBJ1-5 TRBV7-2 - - CASSASQAGQHF TGTGCCAGCAGCGCCTCGCAGGCGGGCCAGCATTTT
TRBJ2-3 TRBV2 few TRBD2 CASSPSTSQGRDTQYF TGTGCCAGCAGTCCTTCGACTAGCCAAGGGCGGGATACGCAGTATTTT
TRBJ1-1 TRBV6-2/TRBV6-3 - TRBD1 CASSSPSTGDTEAFF TGTGCCAGCAGTTCTCCATCAACAGGGGACACTGAAGCTTTCTTT
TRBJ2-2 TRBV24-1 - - CATEGLSNTGELFF TGTGCCACAGAAGGACTATCGAACACCGGGGAGCTGTTTTTT
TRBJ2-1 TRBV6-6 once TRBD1 CATTTGGNEQFF TGTGCCACCACTACAGGGGGCAATGAGCAGTTCTTC
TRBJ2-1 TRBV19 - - CASSISPLAGANNEQFF TGTGCCAGTAGTATTTCGCCTTTGGCGGGGGCCAACAATGAGCAGTTCTTC
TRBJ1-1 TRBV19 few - CASTHGGDLNTEAFF TGTGCCAGTACCCATGGGGGGGACCTGAACACTGAAGCTTTCTTT
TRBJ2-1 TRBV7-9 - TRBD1 CASTWDRGFEFF TGTGCCAGCACCTGGGACAGAGGGTTTGAGTTCTTC
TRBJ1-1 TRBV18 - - CASSRRGLDTEAFF TGTGCCAGCTCACGCAGGGGTTTGGACACTGAAGCTTTCTTT
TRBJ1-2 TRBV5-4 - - CASSARPGAKNYGYTF TGTGCCAGCAGCGCTCGTCCGGGAGCCAAAAACTATGGCTACACCTTC
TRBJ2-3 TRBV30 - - CAWTLPTVLYTDTQYF TGTGCCTGGACTCTCCCGACAGTTCTCTACACAGATACGCAGTATTTT
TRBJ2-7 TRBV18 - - CASSPGGGVYEQYF TGTGCCAGCTCACCTGGGGGGGGCGTCTACGAGCAGTACTTC
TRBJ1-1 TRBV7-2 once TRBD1 CASSLAGGLNTEAFF TGTGCCAGCAGCTTAGCAGGGGGCCTAAACACTGAAGCTTTCTTT
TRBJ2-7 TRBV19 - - CASSTPWGGASYEQYF TGTGCCAGTAGTACCCCGTGGGGGGGCGCTTCCTACGAGCAGTACTTC
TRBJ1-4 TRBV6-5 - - CASSRVSNEKLFF TGTGCCAGCAGTCGGGTGTCAAATGAAAAACTGTTTTTT
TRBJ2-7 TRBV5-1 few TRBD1 CASSLGGTGEYEQYF TGCGCCAGCAGCTTGGGGGGGACAGGGGAATACGAGCAGTACTTC
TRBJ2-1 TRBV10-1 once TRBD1 CASSAGTGLYNEQFF TGCGCCAGCAGCGCCGGGACAGGGCTATACAATGAGCAGTTCTTC
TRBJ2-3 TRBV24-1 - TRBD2 CATSDLHAGGTDTQYF TGTGCCACCAGTGATTTGCACGCGGGAGGGACAGATACGCAGTATTTT
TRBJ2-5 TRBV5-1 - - CASSLGGQETQYF TGCGCCAGCAGCTTGGGCGGGCAAGAGACCCAGTACTTC
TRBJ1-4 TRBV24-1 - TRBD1 CATSEPPGQGHNEKLFF TGTGCCACCAGTGAACCCCCGGGACAGGGTCATAATGAAAAACTGTTTTTT
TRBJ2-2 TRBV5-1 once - CASSSSGANTGELFF TGCGCCAGCAGCTCCTCAGGGGCGAACACCGGGGAGCTGTTTTTT
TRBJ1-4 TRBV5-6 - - CASSRGPLDSEKLFF TGTGCCAGCAGCCGCGGGCCCTTGGATAGTGAAAAACTGTTTTTT
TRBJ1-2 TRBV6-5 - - CASSGQPIVYGYTF TGTGCCAGCAGCGGACAGCCAATCGTTTATGGCTACACCTTC
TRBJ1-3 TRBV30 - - CAWSVGLSSGNTIYF TGTGCCTGGAGTGTTGGGCTGAGCTCTGGAAACACCATATATTTT
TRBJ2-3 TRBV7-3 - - CASSGGSLDTQYF TGTGCCAGCAGCGGCGGATCCTTAGATACGCAGTATTTT
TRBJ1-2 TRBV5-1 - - CASSLGQGHGYTF TGCGCCAGCAGCTTGGGTCAGGGCCATGGCTACACCTTC